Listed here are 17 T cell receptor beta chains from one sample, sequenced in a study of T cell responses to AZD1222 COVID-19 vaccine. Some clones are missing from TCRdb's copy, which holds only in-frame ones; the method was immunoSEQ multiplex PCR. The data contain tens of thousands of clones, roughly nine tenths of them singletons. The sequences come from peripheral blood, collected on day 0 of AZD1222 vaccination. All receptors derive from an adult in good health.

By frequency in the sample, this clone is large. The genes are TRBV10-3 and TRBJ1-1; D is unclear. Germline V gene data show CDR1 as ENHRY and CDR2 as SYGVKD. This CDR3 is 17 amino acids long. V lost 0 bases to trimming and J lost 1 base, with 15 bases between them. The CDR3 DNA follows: TGTGCCATCAGTGAGTCGAGTATCTTGGCGAGGAACACTGAAGCTTTCTTT. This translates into CAISESSILARNTEAFF.

The CDR3 coding sequence is TGTGCCAGCAGGGTAGGGATTAGCACTGAAGCTTTCTTT. Translated: CASRVGISTEAFF. This chain joins TRBV2 and TRBJ1-1; D gene ambiguous. V shed 6 bases and J shed 4 bases, with 12 bases lying between them. Germline V gives CDR1 SNHLY, CDR2 FYNNEI. This CDR3 contains 13 residues.

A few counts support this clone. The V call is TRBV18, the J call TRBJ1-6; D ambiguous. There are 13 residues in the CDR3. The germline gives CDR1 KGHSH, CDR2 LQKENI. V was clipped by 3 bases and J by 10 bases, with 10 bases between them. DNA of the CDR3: TGTGCCAGCTCACCTGGGCCAGACTCACCCCTCCACTTT. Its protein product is CASSPGPDSPLHF.

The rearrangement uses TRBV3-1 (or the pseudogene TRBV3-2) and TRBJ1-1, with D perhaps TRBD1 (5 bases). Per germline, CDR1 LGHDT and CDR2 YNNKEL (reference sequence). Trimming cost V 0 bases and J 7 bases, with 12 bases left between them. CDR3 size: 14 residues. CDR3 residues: CASSQEGQGGEAFF. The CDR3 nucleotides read TGTGCCAGCAGCCAAGAGGGTCAGGGCGGTGAAGCTTTCTTT.

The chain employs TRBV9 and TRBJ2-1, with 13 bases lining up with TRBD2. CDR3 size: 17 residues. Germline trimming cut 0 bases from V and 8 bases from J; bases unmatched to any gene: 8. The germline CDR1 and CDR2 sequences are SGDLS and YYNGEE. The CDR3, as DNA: TGTGCCAGCAGCGTAGCGACTAGCGGGAGGTGGGGGGATGAGCAGTTCTTC. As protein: CASSVATSGRWGDEQFF.

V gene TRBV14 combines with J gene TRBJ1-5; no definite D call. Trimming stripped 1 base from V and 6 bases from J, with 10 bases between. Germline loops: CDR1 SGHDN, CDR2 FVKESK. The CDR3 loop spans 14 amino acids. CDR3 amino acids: CASSQGGISQPQHF. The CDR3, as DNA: TGTGCCAGCAGCCAAGGAGGTATTAGTCAGCCCCAGCATTTT.

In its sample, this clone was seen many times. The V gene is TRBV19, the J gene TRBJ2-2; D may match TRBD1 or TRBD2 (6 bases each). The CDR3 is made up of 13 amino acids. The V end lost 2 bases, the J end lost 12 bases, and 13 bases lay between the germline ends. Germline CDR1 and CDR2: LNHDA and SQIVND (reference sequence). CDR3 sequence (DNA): TGTGCCAGTAGTATATCCGAGGGGGGAAAGCTGTTTTTT. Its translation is CASSISEGGKLFF.

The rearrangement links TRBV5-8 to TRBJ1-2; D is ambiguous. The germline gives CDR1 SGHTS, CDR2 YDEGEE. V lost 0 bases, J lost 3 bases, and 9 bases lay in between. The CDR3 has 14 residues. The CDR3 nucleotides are TGTGCCAGCAGCTTGGTGGGGAGGGACTATGGCTACACCTTC. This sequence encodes CASSLVGRDYGYTF.

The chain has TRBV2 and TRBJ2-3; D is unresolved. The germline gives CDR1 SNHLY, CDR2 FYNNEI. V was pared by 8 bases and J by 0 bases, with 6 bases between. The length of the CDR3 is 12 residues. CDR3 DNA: TGTGCCAGCGGGGTAAGCACAGATACGCAGTATTTT. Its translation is CASGVSTDTQYF.

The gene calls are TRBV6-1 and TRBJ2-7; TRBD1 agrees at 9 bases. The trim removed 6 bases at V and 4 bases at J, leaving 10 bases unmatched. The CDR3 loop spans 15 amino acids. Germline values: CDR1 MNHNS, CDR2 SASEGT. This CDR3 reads CASREQGAPSYEQYF. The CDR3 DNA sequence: TGTGCCAGCAGGGAACAGGGGGCGCCTAGTTACGAGCAGTACTTC.

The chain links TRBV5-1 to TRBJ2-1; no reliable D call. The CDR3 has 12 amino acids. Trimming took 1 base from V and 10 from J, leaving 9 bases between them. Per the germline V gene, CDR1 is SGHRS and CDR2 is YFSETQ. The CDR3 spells CASSLNYGEQFF. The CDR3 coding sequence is TGCGCCAGCAGCTTGAACTACGGAGAGCAGTTCTTC. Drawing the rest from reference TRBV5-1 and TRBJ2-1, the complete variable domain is KAGVTQTPRYLIKTRGQQVTLSCSPISGHRSVSWYQQTPGQGLQFLFEYFSETQRNKGNFPGRFSGRQFSNSRSEMNVSTLELGDSALYLCASSLNYGEQFFGPGTRLTVL.

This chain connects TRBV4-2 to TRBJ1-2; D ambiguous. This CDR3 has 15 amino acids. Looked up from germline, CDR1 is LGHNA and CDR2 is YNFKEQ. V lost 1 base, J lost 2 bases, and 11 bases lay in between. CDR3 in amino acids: CASSQATGENYGYTF. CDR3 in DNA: TGTGCCAGCAGCCAAGCCACGGGCGAGAACTATGGCTACACCTTC.

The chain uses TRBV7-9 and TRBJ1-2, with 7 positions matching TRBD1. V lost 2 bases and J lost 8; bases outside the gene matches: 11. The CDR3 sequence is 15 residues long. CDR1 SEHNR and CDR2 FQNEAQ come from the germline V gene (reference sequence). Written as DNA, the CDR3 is TGTGCCAGCAGCTTATCCCTGGTGACAGGGAACGGCTACACCTTC. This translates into CASSLSLVTGNGYTF.

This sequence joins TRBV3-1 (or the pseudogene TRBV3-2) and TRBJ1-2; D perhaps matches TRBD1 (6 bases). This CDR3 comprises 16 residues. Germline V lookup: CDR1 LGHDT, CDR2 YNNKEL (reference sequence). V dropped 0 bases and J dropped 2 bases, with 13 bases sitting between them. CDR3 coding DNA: TGTGCCAGCAGCCAAGATCTGGCAGGGGTGAACTATGGCTACACCTTC. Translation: CASSQDLAGVNYGYTF.

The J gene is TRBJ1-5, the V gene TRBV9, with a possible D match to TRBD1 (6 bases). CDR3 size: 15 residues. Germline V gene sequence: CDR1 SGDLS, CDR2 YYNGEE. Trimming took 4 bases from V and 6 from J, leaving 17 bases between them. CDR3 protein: CASSRGGREGQPQHF. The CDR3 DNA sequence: TGTGCCAGCAGCCGAGGGGGGCGTGAGGGTCAGCCCCAGCATTTT.

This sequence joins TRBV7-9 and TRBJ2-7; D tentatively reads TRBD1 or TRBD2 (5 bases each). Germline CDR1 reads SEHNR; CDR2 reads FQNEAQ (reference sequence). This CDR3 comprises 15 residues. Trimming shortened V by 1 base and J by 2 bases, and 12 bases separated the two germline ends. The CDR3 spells CASSLEGEGTYEQYF. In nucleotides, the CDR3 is TGTGCCAGCAGCTTAGAGGGAGAGGGGACCTACGAGCAGTACTTC.

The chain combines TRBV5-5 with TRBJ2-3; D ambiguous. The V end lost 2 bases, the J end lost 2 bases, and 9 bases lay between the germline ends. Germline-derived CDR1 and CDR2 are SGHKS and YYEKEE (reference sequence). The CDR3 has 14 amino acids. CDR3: CASSFDGPTDTQYF. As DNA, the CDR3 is TGTGCCAGCAGCTTCGACGGGCCCACAGATACGCAGTATTTT.